Below are 21 T cell receptor beta chains sequenced from a single sample in a study of cytomegalovirus exposure and HLA in healthy donors. Primers: 60 Vbeta forward and 13 Jbeta reverse. Sequencing was performed with immunoSEQ multiplex PCR; in TCRdb, only in-frame clones are kept and a portion is missing. The sample carries roughly 45,000 clones, 50% to 75% recorded once. Sequences were obtained from PBMCs. The receptors stem from a human donor in good health.

This chain uses TRBV10-3 with TRBJ2-2; D possibly corresponds to TRBD1 (5 bases). This CDR3 is built from 15 residues. CDR1 ENHRY and CDR2 SYGVKD come from the germline V gene. V shed 3 bases and J shed 8 bases, with 16 bases lying between them. CDR3 region: CAISDQGRRSGELFF. The CDR3 nucleotides read TGTGCCATCAGTGACCAGGGTCGGAGATCGGGGGAGCTGTTTTTT.

This clone was detected a few times. The chain links TRBV7-8 to TRBJ2-1; 8 nucleotides agree with TRBD2. Germline V lookup: CDR1 SGHVS, CDR2 FQNEAQ. This CDR3 has 16 residues. V was clipped by 1 base and J by 6 bases; unmatched bases: 8. The CDR3 protein is CASSLGGGGGTNEQFF. In DNA, the CDR3 is TGTGCCAGCAGCTTAGGTGGGGGCGGGGGGACCAATGAGCAGTTCTTC.

The chain employs TRBV5-1 and TRBJ2-2; tentative D call: TRBD1 (6 bases). There are 14 residues in the CDR3. Trimming cost V 0 bases and J 5 bases, with 8 bases left between them. Germline V gene data show CDR1 as SGHRS and CDR2 as YFSETQ. The CDR3 DNA reads TGCGCCAGCAGCTTGGACAGGGAGACCGGGGAGCTGTTTTTT. This encodes CASSLDRETGELFF.

Here the CDR3 DNA reads TGTGCCAGCAGGGCGGGACAGCGTAATGAAAAACTGTTTTTT. Its protein is CASRAGQRNEKLFF. The chain combines TRBV6-5 with TRBJ1-4; 7 nucleotides align to TRBD1. The V gene's germline CDR1 is MNHEY and CDR2 SVGAGI. CDR3 length equals 14 residues. J lost 4 bases, V lost 6 bases, and 5 bases had no gene match.

This chain links TRBV7-8 with TRBJ1-4, with 8 bases lining up with TRBD1. From germline, CDR1 is SGHVS and CDR2 FQNEAQ. Trimming removed 3 bases from V and 7 bases from J; junction bases left unmatched: 4. This CDR3 contains 14 residues. CDR3 DNA sequence: TGTGCCAGCAGCTTTGGACAGGGATTTGAAAAACTGTTTTTT. Protein product: CASSFGQGFEKLFF.

This sequence joins TRBV14 and TRBJ2-7; 9 bases match TRBD1. The J segment lost 0 bases and the V segment lost 4 bases, leaving 7 bases of the junction unmatched. CDR1 and CDR2 from the germline V gene are SGHDN and FVKESK. There are 16 residues in the CDR3. CDR3 in amino acids: CASSPQGASGSYEQYF. The CDR3 DNA sequence: TGTGCCAGCAGCCCACAGGGGGCCAGCGGCTCCTACGAGCAGTACTTC.

The chain couples TRBV5-1 to TRBJ2-2; 9 nucleotides match TRBD2. The ends lost 5 bases at V and 0 bases at J; junction bases unmatched: 2. Per germline, CDR1 SGHRS and CDR2 YFSETQ. This CDR3 spans 15 amino acids. CDR3 protein: CASRIAGANTGELFF. Written as DNA, the CDR3 is TGCGCCAGCAGGATAGCGGGGGCGAACACCGGGGAGCTGTTTTTT.

A word on this clone: Germline is not matched at one junction end, which may reflect a read error. This chain uses TRBV29-1 with TRBJ2-3; the match to TRBD2 covers 9 bases. The CDR3 is 10 residues long. CDR1 SQVTM and CDR2 ANQGSEA come from the germline V gene. The CDR3 loop is CSVGLAGPHF. The CDR3 coding sequence is TGCAGCGTTGGGCTAGCGGGGCCCCATTTT.

This clone was observed a few times. V and J are TRBV5-1 and TRBJ2-3, with 13 bases matching TRBD2. CDR3 length: 17 amino acids. V shed 2 bases and J 3 bases; nucleotides not matched to a gene: 6. The germline CDR1 and CDR2 sequences are SGHRS and YFSETQ. The DNA for the CDR3 is TGCGCCAGCAGCTTACCACTAGCGGGGGGGGTGACAGATACGCAGTATTTT. Translation: CASSLPLAGGVTDTQYF.

The J gene is TRBJ2-7, the V gene TRBV6-1, with D maybe TRBD1 (6 bases). The germline CDR1 and CDR2 sequences are MNHNS and SASEGT. The germline V and J ends were trimmed by 7 bases and 2 bases, with 18 bases remaining between them. The CDR3 is 15 amino acids. The CDR3 DNA reads as TGTGCCAGCACCCTTGTCGGGACACAGACCTACGAGCAGTACTTC. It is translated as CASTLVGTQTYEQYF.

The CDR3 bases are TGTGCCAGCAGCTTAGTCAGGGGGTCATCCTACGAGCAGTACTTC. The encoded protein is CASSLVRGSSYEQYF. The chain links TRBV7-2 to TRBJ2-7; 7 bases agree with TRBD1. CDR1 is SGHTA and CDR2 is FQGNSA in the germline V gene. Germline trimming cut 1 base from V and 1 base from J; bases unmatched to any gene: 4. The CDR3 consists of 15 residues.

The chain links TRBV2 to TRBJ1-2; tentatively, D is TRBD1 (5 bases). Trimming removed 6 bases from V and 7 bases from J, with 21 bases in between. This CDR3 spans 15 amino acids. Germline V gene lookup returns CDR1 SNHLY and CDR2 FYNNEI. DNA for the CDR3: TGTGCCAGCAGGGGCGGGGGGTCAGTAGTGGGTGGCTACACCTTC. Its translation is CASRGGGSVVGGYTF.

This chain links TRBV30 with TRBJ2-1; 7 bases are shared with TRBD2. The CDR3 spans 15 residues. Germline V gene data show CDR1 as GTSNPN and CDR2 as SVGIG (reference sequence). V shed 7 bases, J shed 3 bases, and the junction held 12 bases outside the gene matches. The CDR3 here is CASTGGGSLYNEQFF. CDR3 nucleotide sequence: TGTGCCTCCACGGGGGGTGGGTCTCTCTACAATGAGCAGTTCTTC. The variable domain in full, with the rest retrieved from reference TRBV30 and TRBJ2-1, is SQTIHQWPATLVQPVGSPLSLECTVEGTSNPNLYWYRQAAGRGLQLLFYSVGIGQISSEVPQNLSASRPQDRQFILSSKKLLLSDSGFYLCASTGGGSLYNEQFFGPGTRLTVL.

The chain has TRBV5-1 and TRBJ2-7; maybe TRBD2 (5 bases). The germline gives CDR1 SGHRS, CDR2 YFSETQ. This CDR3 comprises 13 residues. Deletions cut 4 bases from V and 4 bases from J, with 12 bases between. The CDR3 DNA reads as TGCGCCAGCAGCCCATTGGGAGCATACGAGCAGTACTTC. As protein: CASSPLGAYEQYF. Full variable domain (outside the CDR3, taken from reference TRBV5-1 and TRBJ2-7): KAGVTQTPRYLIKTRGQQVTLSCSPISGHRSVSWYQQTPGQGLQFLFEYFSETQRNKGNFPGRFSGRQFSNSRSEMNVSTLELGDSALYLCASSPLGAYEQYFGPGTRLTVT.

The chain joins TRBV19 to TRBJ2-6; TRBD1 might be the D (6 bases). Germline lookup yields CDR1 LNHDA and CDR2 SQIVND (reference sequence). With 6 bases removed from V and 0 bases from J, the gap between germline ends came to 12 bases. CDR3 length: 16 amino acids. This CDR3 is CASSRQVGSGANVLTF. CDR3 nucleotides: TGTGCCAGTAGCCGACAGGTCGGCTCTGGGGCCAACGTCCTGACTTTC.

The V and J genes are TRBV30 and TRBJ1-4; 8 nucleotides agree with TRBD1. There are 15 residues in the CDR3. J gave up 7 bases and V 3 bases, and 10 bases lay outside the gene matches. Germline V CDR1 and CDR2: GTSNPN, SVGIG (reference sequence). CDR3 residues: CAWSQKGTGSEKLFF. The CDR3 coding sequence is TGTGCCTGGAGCCAAAAGGGGACAGGTAGTGAAAAACTGTTTTTT. The full variable domain, in which reference TRBV30 and TRBJ1-4 provide the parts outside the CDR3, is SQTIHQWPATLVQPVGSPLSLECTVEGTSNPNLYWYRQAAGRGLQLLFYSVGIGQISSEVPQNLSASRPQDRQFILSSKKLLLSDSGFYLCAWSQKGTGSEKLFFGSGTQLSVL.

The V gene is TRBV7-8, the J gene TRBJ2-7; the D gene is possibly TRBD2 (5 bases). Germline values: CDR1 SGHVS, CDR2 FQNEAQ. Between the trimmed V and J ends, which lost 1 base and 5 bases, there was a span of 9 bases. The CDR3 runs to 13 residues. The CDR3 spells CASSLGVGNEQYF. CDR3 bases: TGTGCCAGCAGCTTAGGTGTCGGGAACGAGCAGTACTTC.

The chain recombines TRBV30 with TRBJ2-7; TRBD1 matches at 10 bases. From germline, CDR1 is GTSNPN and CDR2 SVGIG (reference sequence). V lost 0 bases and J lost 3; bases outside the gene matches: 14. The CDR3 consists of 18 residues. DNA for the CDR3: TGTGCCTGGAGTGTAAAGGGGGGACAGGGGAGTTCCCGCTACGAGCAGTACTTC. Translated, it gives CAWSVKGGQGSSRYEQYF.

The chain recombines TRBV14 with TRBJ2-3, with 7 bases lining up with TRBD1. Germline V gene data show CDR1 as SGHDN and CDR2 as FVKESK. This CDR3 spans 16 amino acids. Losses at the gene ends were 3 bases for V and 2 bases for J; bases not matched to a gene: 8. The CDR3 here is CASSHTDGTATDTQYF. As DNA, the CDR3 is TGTGCCAGCAGCCACACGGACGGGACAGCCACAGATACGCAGTATTTT.

The J gene is TRBJ2-1, the V gene TRBV30; 10 bases line up with TRBD2. Germline CDR1 and CDR2: GTSNPN and SVGIG (reference sequence). With 4 bases clipped from V and 10 bases from J, the junction kept 19 bases outside the gene matches. CDR3 length: 17 residues. The CDR3 sequence is CAWTVRPGLAINWEQFF. The CDR3 nucleotides read TGTGCCTGGACCGTTCGGCCGGGACTAGCGATAAATTGGGAGCAGTTCTTC.

The J gene is TRBJ2-5, the V gene TRBV7-9; D may be TRBD1 (5 bases). Germline lookup yields CDR1 SEHNR and CDR2 FQNEAQ (reference sequence). V lost 4 bases, J lost 4 bases, and 16 bases lay in between. CDR3 length: 15 residues. The CDR3 spells CASSYPRNQGETQYF. The CDR3 DNA sequence: TGTGCCAGCAGCTACCCACGCAACCAGGGAGAGACCCAGTACTTC.